A single sample is the source of the 4 T cell receptor beta chains below, sequenced in a study of T cell repertoires in cytomegalovirus infection. Antigen specificity for these receptors is unknown. TCRdb reprocessed the reads via MiXCR and lists one record per CDR3 protein. The table shows about 890,000 distinct CDR3 sequences, with 30% to 40% occurring only once. The specimen was cultured CD8+ T cells from PBMCs, collected from culture after CMV antigen stimulation. The receptors originated from a human donor in good health (CMV status not recorded). Some clones in this sample may be carry-over from other donors' samples.

The CDR3 sequence: CASSEAAYGMNTEAFF. The CDR3 DNA reads as TGTGCCAGCAGTGAAGCCGCTTATGGGATGAACACTGAAGCTTTCTTT. The chain carries TRBV6-1 and TRBJ1-1; no clear D gene. The germline V and J ends were trimmed by 0 bases and 0 bases, with 11 bases remaining between them. Germline V lookup: CDR1 MNHNS, CDR2 SASEGT. CDR3 length: 16 residues.

This clonotype was observed a handful of times. CDR3 region: CASRSGGLNEQFF. The DNA of the CDR3 is TGTGCCAGCAGAAGCGGGGGGCTGAATGAGCAGTTCTTC. This rearrangement joins TRBV2 to TRBJ2-1, with 9 bases fitting TRBD2. V lost 6 bases and J lost 7; bases outside the gene matches: 4. CDR1 is SNHLY and CDR2 is FYNNEI in the germline V gene. This CDR3 spans 13 amino acids.

DNA of the CDR3: TGTGCCAGCAGCTTGCTGGGAATGGGCAATCAGCCCCAGCATTTT. This sequence encodes CASSLLGMGNQPQHF. This rearrangement joins TRBV5-6 to TRBJ1-5; D not certain. V gave up 1 base and J gave up 2 bases, with 10 bases separating them. Germline CDR1 reads SGHDT; CDR2 reads YYEEEE. This CDR3 has 15 amino acids.

This clonotype occurred many times. This chain links TRBV4-1 with TRBJ1-1; D gene unclear. Germline V gives CDR1 MGHRA, CDR2 YSYEKL. Trimming took 4 bases from V and 0 from J, leaving 15 bases between them. The CDR3 extends over 16 amino acids. CDR3 nucleotides: TGCGCCAGCAGCCGCAAAAAGGGAGGGATGAACACTGAAGCTTTCTTT. This translates into CASSRKKGGMNTEAFF.